These T cell receptor beta chains were read from a single sample in a study of early T cells in non-severe SARS-CoV-2 infection. TCRdb recomputed calls from the 5' RACE reads with MiXCR, one row per CDR3 protein. Counted here are 110,000 or so distinct CDR3 sequences, about 12% occurring once; the ten biggest clones make up less than 3.5%. Material: whole blood. The source of these receptors is an adult who was a healthcare worker with PCR-confirmed SARS-CoV-2 infection or an uninfected control (not recorded which). The conserved cysteine and the conserved F or W are not part of the CDR3 here. Some rows have no size entry. The others give once, few or many, or a class for an expanded clone.

J	size	V	length	CDR3
TRBJ1-6	many	TRBV6-1	12	ASYYRTGNSPLH
TRBJ2-3	-	TRBV20-1	17	SHTRGLASLKVCTDTQY
TRBJ2-1	many	TRBV11-2	13	ASSLQGWTYNEQF
TRBJ2-4	few	TRBV11-2	12	ASSLSGAKNIQY
TRBJ2-7	few	TRBV24-1	10	ATSDGTYEQY
TRBJ1-6	many	TRBV6-1	12	ASSEVLPRSPLH
TRBJ2-1	-	TRBV7-9	13	ASRPGLAGADEQF
TRBJ2-6	few	TRBV28	15	ASTTGRGLSGANVLT
TRBJ1-1	-	TRBV7-9	12	ASSFPGQGPEAF
TRBJ2-5	-	TRBV18	13	ASSPGTPGGETQY
TRBJ2-7	few	TRBV2	12	ASSVKLASYEQY
TRBJ2-3	-	TRBV2	13	ASILGTGSVYTQY
TRBJ2-2	few	TRBV7-3	15	ASSDSPGTLNTGELF
TRBJ2-2	-	TRBV13	11	ASSFGRHEELF
TRBJ2-2	-	TRBV9	12	ASSSSVLGGELF